This entry is about one T cell receptor (beta chain). RNA transcripts were the template for amplifying TCR beta CDR3 regions. Carried out on the TCR CDR3, a first-round RT-PCR used the HTBI primer set. TCRdb used MiXCR to reprocess the multiplex PCR reads, holding one entry per CDR3 protein. The sample has some 370,000 distinct CDR3 sequences, about 14% seen once. For ophthalmopathy patients, the Clinical Activity Score was at least 3 and the NOSPECS grade at least 4; duration was under 3 months. These data are taken from a study of T cells in Graves' hyperthyroidism and ophthalmopathy. This CDR3 comprises 14 residues. Trimming left V 6 bases short and J 1 base short, with 13 bases between.

The TCR sequence derives from a man aged 50-60 years with Graves' ophthalmopathy. The rearrangement links TRBV12-3 or TRBV12-4 to TRBJ2-7; possibly TRBD1 or TRBD2 for D (5 bases each). The sequenced sample consisted of blood. For the CDR3, the DNA is TGTGCCAGCAGGACAGTTTCGGGGTCCTACGAGCAGTACTTC. It encodes CASRTVSGSYEQYF.